This TCR beta chain was captured by sequencing in a study of shared clonotypes between healthy human individuals. Study results and limitations: Large sequencing depth failed to make sorted-subset sequencing complete, rarefaction showed. Estimated richness was generally greater in naive than memory subsets.

Regarding this clone: Its antigen remains unknown.

For sorted subsets, approximately 0.2 ug DNA per replicate equaled around 30,000 T cell genomes. Produced via immunoSEQ multiplex PCR; TCRdb's table is partial and in-frame only. The sample holds 2 million to 3 million clones, 93% seen once. The CD4+ fraction was divided into a CD45RA+ naive subset and a CD45RA-negative memory subset. The CDR3 is 14 amino acids. V was cut by 0 bases and J by 7 bases, with 13 bases left in between. Germline V gene data show CDR1 as SGDLS and CDR2 as YYNGEE. The clonotype was recovered from a man younger than 30 in good health. Some clones in this sample may be carry-over from other donors' samples. The chain is built from TRBV9 and TRBJ1-2; D not certain. The specimen sequenced was naive CD4+ T cells from PBMCs. Subset noted: CD45RA+ positively selected. The CDR3 DNA sequence: TGTGCCAGCAGCGTAGCTACATGGGGTGGTGGCTACACCTTC. Translated, it gives CASSVATWGGGYTF. The full variable domain, its missing parts supplied by reference TRBV9 and TRBJ1-2, is DSGVTQTPKHLITATGQRVTLRCSPRSGDLSVYWYQQSLDQGLQFLIQYYNGEERAKGNILERFSAQQFPDLHSELNLSSLELGDSALYFCASSVATWGGGYTFGSGTRLTVV.